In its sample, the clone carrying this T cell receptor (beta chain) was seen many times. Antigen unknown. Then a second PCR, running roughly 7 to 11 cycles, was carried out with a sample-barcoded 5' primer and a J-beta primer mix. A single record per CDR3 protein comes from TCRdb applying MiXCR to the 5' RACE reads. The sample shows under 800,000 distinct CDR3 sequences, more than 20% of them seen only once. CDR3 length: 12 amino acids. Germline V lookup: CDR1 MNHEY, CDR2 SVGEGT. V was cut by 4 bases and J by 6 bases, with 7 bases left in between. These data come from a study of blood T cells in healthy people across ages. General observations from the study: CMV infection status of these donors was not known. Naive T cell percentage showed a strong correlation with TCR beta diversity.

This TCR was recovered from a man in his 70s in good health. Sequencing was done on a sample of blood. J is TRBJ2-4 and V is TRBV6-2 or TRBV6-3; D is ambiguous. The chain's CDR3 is CASSFTGNIQYF. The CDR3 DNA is TGTGCCAGCAGTTTTACGGGAAACATTCAGTACTTC.